One sample yielded the 11 T cell receptor beta chains listed below, sequenced in a study of control samples from healthy donors and cancer patients. Method: immunoSEQ multiplex PCR; TCRdb's copy keeps in-frame clones and lacks some. Of 120,000 or so clones in the sample, about 90% were seen once. Sequencing was done on a sample of blood. Receptors were obtained from a man in his 60s in good health.

The chain uses TRBV30 and TRBJ2-5; 10 bases agree with TRBD2. V was pared by 3 bases and J by 1 base, with 2 bases of the junction left unmatched. CDR3 size: 14 residues. Germline V gives CDR1 GTSNPN, CDR2 SVGIG (reference sequence). CDR3 residues: CAWRLAGSQETQYF. As DNA, the CDR3 is TGTGCCTGGAGACTAGCGGGGTCCCAAGAGACCCAGTACTTC.

The rearrangement uses TRBV5-4 and TRBJ1-2; D is unresolved. The germline gives CDR1 SGHNT, CDR2 YYREEE (reference sequence). V lost 0 bases to trimming and J lost 2 bases, with 8 bases between them. The CDR3 is 14 residues long. This CDR3 reads CASSLDLLNYGYTF. CDR3 DNA: TGTGCCAGCAGCTTGGACCTACTAAACTATGGCTACACCTTC.

This CDR3 reads CASTAGTGGTDTQYF. The CDR3 DNA reads as TGTGCCAGCACGGCGGGGACAGGGGGGACAGATACGCAGTATTTT. The V gene is TRBV6-5, the J gene TRBJ2-3, with TRBD1 matching 11 bases. Germline CDR1 is MNHEY and CDR2 is SVGAGI. This CDR3 spans 15 amino acids. The V gene end was trimmed by 7 bases and the J gene end by 3 bases; junction bases not matched to a gene: 6.

The rearrangement links TRBV18 to TRBJ1-4; D is perhaps TRBD1 (6 bases). Germline CDR1 reads KGHSH; CDR2 reads LQKENI. There are 16 residues in the CDR3. Trimming shortened V by 0 bases and J by 10 bases, and 18 bases separated the two germline ends. The CDR3 region has the DNA TGTGCCAGCTCACCACCGCTATCAGGGGAAGGTGGAAAACTGTTTTTT. Amino acids: CASSPPLSGEGGKLFF. The whole variable domain, filled in from reference TRBV18 and TRBJ1-4, reads NAGVMQNPRHLVRRRGQEARLRCSPMKGHSHVYWYRQLPEEGLKFMVYLQKENIIDESGMPKERFSAEFPKEGPSILRIQQVVRGDSAAYFCASSPPLSGEGGKLFFGSGTQLSVL.

The V gene is TRBV18, the J gene TRBJ1-1; unclear D gene. The CDR3 spans 12 residues. Per germline, CDR1 KGHSH and CDR2 LQKENI. V was shortened by 3 bases and J by 2 bases, with 4 bases between the two germline ends. CDR3 sequence reads: CASSPRNTEAFF. CDR3 in DNA: TGTGCCAGCTCACCCCGAAACACTGAAGCTTTCTTT.

V and J are TRBV19 and TRBJ2-1; 9 bases fit TRBD1. Losses at the gene ends were 5 bases for V and 6 bases for J; bases not matched to a gene: 5. The CDR3 has 14 residues. Germline CDR1 is LNHDA and CDR2 is SQIVND (reference sequence). The CDR3 is CASSPGTGTNEQFF. The CDR3 nucleotides read TGTGCCAGTAGTCCCGGGACAGGGACCAATGAGCAGTTCTTC.

The chain joins TRBV5-1 to TRBJ2-3, with no clear D. In germline, CDR1 is SGHRS, CDR2 YFSETQ. Deletions cut 0 bases from V and 5 bases from J, with 10 bases between. The CDR3 consists of 14 residues. CDR3 protein: CASSLVGALDTQYF. For the CDR3, the DNA is TGCGCCAGCAGCTTGGTTGGAGCGTTAGATACGCAGTATTTT.

The chain carries TRBV5-4 and TRBJ2-5; 8 bases match TRBD1. The junction had 4 bases not matched to a gene; V was cut back by 4 bases and J by 5 bases. The CDR3 contains 13 residues. Germline assignment: CDR1 SGHNT and CDR2 YYREEE (reference sequence). The CDR3 nucleotides are TGTGCCAGCAGCCTCAGGGGGCGGGAGACCCAGTACTTC. Translated: CASSLRGRETQYF.

This clone was detected once. V usage is TRBV3-1 (or the pseudogene TRBV3-2) and J usage is TRBJ1-3; D unresolved. Trimming removed 4 bases at V and 0 bases at J, with 7 bases between. CDR3 length: 14 amino acids. The germline CDR1 and CDR2 sequences are LGHDT and YNNKEL (reference sequence). For the CDR3, the DNA is TGTGCCAGCAGCCTAATTGCCTCTGGAAACACCATATATTTT. Amino acid sequence: CASSLIASGNTIYF.

V and J are TRBV6-5 and TRBJ1-2, with 8 nucleotides matching TRBD1. V shed 4 bases and J 7 bases; nucleotides not matched to a gene: 14. The germline V gene encodes CDR1 MNHEY and CDR2 SVGAGI. The CDR3 totals 16 residues. The CDR3: CASSWGRGRGSSGYTF. CDR3 nucleotide sequence: TGTGCCAGCAGTTGGGGCAGGGGGCGCGGGAGTAGTGGCTACACCTTC.

The V call is TRBV28, the J call TRBJ1-1; D not certain. With 6 bases removed from V and 0 bases from J, the gap between germline ends came to 8 bases. CDR1 and CDR2 (germline): MDHEN, SYDVKM. The CDR3 runs 13 residues. CDR3: CASRTVMNTEAFF. As DNA, the CDR3 is TGTGCCAGCAGGACGGTGATGAACACTGAAGCTTTCTTT.